The T cell receptor beta chain described here comes from a study of T cells in Graves' hyperthyroidism and ophthalmopathy. Background on the study: Upon initial diagnosis and before any treatment, peripheral blood was collected.

RNA transcripts yielded amplified TCR beta CDR3 regions. The HTBI primer set served for first-round RT-PCR of the TCR CDR3. TCRdb passed the multiplex PCR reads through MiXCR, listing each CDR3 protein once. This table has around 500,000 distinct CDR3 sequences, 12% to 15% appearing once. The source material was blood. The TCR was taken from a woman aged 35 to 49 with Graves' hyperthyroidism.

The CDR3: CASAVGLNTGELFF. The CDR3 DNA is TGCGCCAGCGCGGTGGGGTTGAACACCGGGGAGCTGTTTTTT. The J gene is TRBJ2-2, the V gene TRBV4-1; D call uncertain. From germline, CDR1 is MGHRA and CDR2 YSYEKL. V gave up 8 bases and J gave up 1 base, with 11 bases separating them. The CDR3 is made up of 14 amino acids.